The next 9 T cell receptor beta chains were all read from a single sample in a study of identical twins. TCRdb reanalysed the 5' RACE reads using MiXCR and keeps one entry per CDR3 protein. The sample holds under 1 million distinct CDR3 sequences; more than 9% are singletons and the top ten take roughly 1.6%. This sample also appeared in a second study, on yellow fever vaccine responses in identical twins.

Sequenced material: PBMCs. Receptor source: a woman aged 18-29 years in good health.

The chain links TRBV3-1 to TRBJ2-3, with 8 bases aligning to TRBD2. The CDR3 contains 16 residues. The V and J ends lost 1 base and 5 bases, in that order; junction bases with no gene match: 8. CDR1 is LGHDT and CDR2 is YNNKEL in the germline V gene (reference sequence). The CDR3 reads CASSQASPAGGDTQYF. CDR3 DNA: TGTGCCAGCAGCCAAGCCTCCCCGGCGGGGGGAGATACGCAGTATTTT.

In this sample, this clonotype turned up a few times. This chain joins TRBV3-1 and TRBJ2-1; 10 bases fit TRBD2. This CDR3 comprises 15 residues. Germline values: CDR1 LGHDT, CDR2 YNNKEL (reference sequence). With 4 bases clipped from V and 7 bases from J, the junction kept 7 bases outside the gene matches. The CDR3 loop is CASSLSGRQRNEQFF. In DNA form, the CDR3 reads TGTGCCAGCAGCCTTAGCGGGAGGCAGAGAAATGAGCAGTTCTTC.

As DNA, the CDR3 is TGTGCCAGCAGCCAATATAAGAGCTCCTATAATTCACCCCTCCACTTT. Amino acids: CASSQYKSSYNSPLHF. This chain links TRBV14 with TRBJ1-6; D gene uncertain. The germline V gene has CDR1 SGHDN and CDR2 FVKESK. The CDR3 sequence is 16 residues long. Trimming took off 2 bases at V and 0 bases at J, with 8 bases between the two ends. Full variable domain (remainder filled in from reference TRBV14 and TRBJ1-6): EAGVTQFPSHSVIEKGQTVTLRCDPISGHDNLYWYRRVMGKEIKFLLHFVKESKQDESGMPNNRFLAERTGGTYSTLKVQPAELEDSGVYFCASSQYKSSYNSPLHFGNGTRLTVT.

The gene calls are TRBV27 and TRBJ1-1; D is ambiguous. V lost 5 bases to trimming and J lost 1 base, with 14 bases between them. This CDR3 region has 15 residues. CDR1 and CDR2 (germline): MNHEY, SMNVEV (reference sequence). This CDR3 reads CASSPTSPKNTEAFF. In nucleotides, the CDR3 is TGTGCCAGCAGTCCGACATCACCTAAGAACACTGAAGCTTTCTTT.

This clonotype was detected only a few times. CDR3 amino acids: CATSRGRGTQETQYF. CDR3 bases: TGTGCCACCAGCAGAGGCCGGGGAACTCAAGAGACCCAGTACTTC. This chain joins TRBV15 and TRBJ2-5; a weak D match, TRBD2 (5 bases). Germline-derived CDR1 and CDR2 are LNHNV and YYDKDF (reference sequence). The CDR3 has 15 residues. The V and J ends lost 1 base and 2 bases respectively, with 11 bases between them.

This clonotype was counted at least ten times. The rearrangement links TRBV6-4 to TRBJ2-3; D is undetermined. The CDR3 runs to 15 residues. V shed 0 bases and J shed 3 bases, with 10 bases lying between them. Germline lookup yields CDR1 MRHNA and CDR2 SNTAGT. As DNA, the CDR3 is TGTGCCAGCAGTGACTCAAACGGTGGTACAGATACGCAGTATTTT. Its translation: CASSDSNGGTDTQYF.

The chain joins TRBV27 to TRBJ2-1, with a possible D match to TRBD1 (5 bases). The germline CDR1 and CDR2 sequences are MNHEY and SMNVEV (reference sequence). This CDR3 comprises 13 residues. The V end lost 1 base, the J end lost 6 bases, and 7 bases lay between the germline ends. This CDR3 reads CASSLWGSNEQFF. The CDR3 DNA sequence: TGTGCCAGCAGTTTATGGGGCTCCAATGAGCAGTTCTTC.

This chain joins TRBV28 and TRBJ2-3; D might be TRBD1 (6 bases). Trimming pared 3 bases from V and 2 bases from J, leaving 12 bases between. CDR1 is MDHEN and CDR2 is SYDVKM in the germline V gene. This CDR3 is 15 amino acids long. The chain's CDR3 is CASSFQGMDTDTQYF. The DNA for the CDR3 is TGTGCCAGCAGTTTTCAGGGGATGGACACAGATACGCAGTATTTT.

CDR3 DNA sequence: TGTGCCAGCAGTCCCGGGACAGGGGGTTGGAAGACCCAGTACTTC. It codes for CASSPGTGGWKTQYF. The rearrangement uses TRBV2 and TRBJ2-5; 11 positions agree with TRBD1. Trimming cost V 5 bases and J 6 bases; bases outside gene matches: 8. The germline V gene encodes CDR1 SNHLY and CDR2 FYNNEI. This CDR3 comprises 15 residues.